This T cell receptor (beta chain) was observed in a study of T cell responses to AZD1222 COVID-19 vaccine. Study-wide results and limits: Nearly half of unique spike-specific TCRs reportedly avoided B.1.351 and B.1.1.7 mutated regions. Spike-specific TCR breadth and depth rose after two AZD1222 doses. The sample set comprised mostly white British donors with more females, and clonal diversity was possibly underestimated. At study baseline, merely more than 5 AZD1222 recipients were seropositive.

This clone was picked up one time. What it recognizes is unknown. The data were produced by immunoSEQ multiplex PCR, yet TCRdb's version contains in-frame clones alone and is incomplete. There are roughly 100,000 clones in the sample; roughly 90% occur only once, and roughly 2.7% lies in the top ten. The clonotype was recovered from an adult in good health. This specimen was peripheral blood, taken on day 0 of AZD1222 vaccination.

Here the CDR3 DNA reads TGTGCCACCGGGGAGGAGTTGGATACGCAGTATTTT. Its protein product is CATGEELDTQYF. V gene TRBV24-1 combines with J gene TRBJ2-3; D possibly corresponds to TRBD2 (6 bases). Between the trimmed V and J ends, which lost 9 bases and 6 bases, there was a span of 12 bases. The V gene's germline CDR1 is KGHDR and CDR2 SFDVKD. The CDR3 is made up of 12 amino acids.